This T cell receptor (beta chain) was observed in a study of molecular identifiers for immune sequencing clone quantification. Study context: In the replicates, RNA derived from roughly 20,000 or 100,000 naive CD8 cells was divided into five parts, and four were sequenced.

There are many counts of this clonotype. For naive CD8 T cells, sorting used the CD8+CD4-CCR7+CD45RA+ phenotype. Preparation of the bulk TCR libraries relied on previously described methods and listed TCR primers. A single record per CDR3 protein comes from TCRdb applying MiXCR to the PCR reads. This table holds about 300,000 distinct CDR3 sequences, around a fifth found once. The specimen was naive CD8+ T cells from blood, with Jurkat cell RNA spiked in. Documented subset: FACS-sorted CD8+CD4-CCR7+CD45RA+ naive T cells. The sequence came from a human donor in good health. Some libraries in this study had Jurkat cell RNA spiked in.

CDR3 in amino acids: CASRDSLYNEQFF. The CDR3 DNA is TGTGCCAGCAGGGACTCCCTCTACAATGAGCAGTTCTTC. V usage is TRBV11-2 and J usage is TRBJ2-1, with D maybe TRBD2 (5 bases). The CDR3 has 13 amino acids. Germline V gene sequence: CDR1 SGHAT, CDR2 FQNNGV. V lost 6 bases and J lost 3, with 9 bases in between.